This T cell receptor (beta chain) was obtained from a study of T cells after yellow fever vaccination. This clonotype was seen a handful of times. TCRdb reprocessed the 5' RACE reads via MiXCR and lists one record per CDR3 protein. The sample holds some 600,000 distinct CDR3 sequences, 9% to 15% seen once. Trimming took 2 bases from V and 4 from J; bases not matched to a gene: 10. Per the germline V gene, CDR1 is MNHEY and CDR2 is SVGAGI. The CDR3 spans 17 residues. The source is a man aged 30 to 45 who received the YFV17D yellow fever vaccine. Specimen: PBMCs, collected on the day of the yellow fever booster vaccination. V usage is TRBV6-5 and J usage is TRBJ1-5, with TRBD1 identical over 8 bases. For the CDR3, the DNA is TGTGCCAGCAGTTACCTACGACAGGGGAGGTCAAATCAGCCCCAGCATTTT. Translation: CASSYLRQGRSNQPQHF.